This TCR beta chain emerged from a study of identical twins. Each CDR3 protein is one row after TCRdb ran MiXCR on the 5' RACE reads. The top ten hold more than 8% of the sample, which has some 330,000 distinct CDR3 sequences, roughly 10% seen once. This CDR3 is built from 14 residues. Trimming stripped 3 bases from V and 5 bases from J, with 10 bases between. Concerning this clonotype: A much larger clonotype is one base distant, so this may be a read error. It is likely a read error, because the conserved phenylalanine at the end of the CDR3 is missing.

The V gene is TRBV12-3 or TRBV12-4, the J gene TRBJ1-4, with unresolved D. Sequencing was carried out using naive T cells sorted from blood. The source is a woman aged 50 to 65 in good health. The CDR3 spells CASSFAGKNEKLFS. The CDR3 nucleotides read TGTGCCAGCAGTTTTGCTGGAAAGAATGAAAAACTGTTTTCT.